This T cell receptor (beta chain) stems from a study of T cell responses to AZD1222 COVID-19 vaccine. Study findings and constraints: Baseline serology detected seropositivity in only six AZD1222 recipients. Close to half of spike-specific TCRs reportedly recognize unmutated variant regions. Repertoires in all cases were sampled only once the peak T cell response had passed. Distributed over spike, vaccine-associated CD4 TCRs predominated at 160-218 and 743-854.

The CDR3 runs to 13 residues. Per the germline V gene, CDR1 is MNHEY and CDR2 is SVGEGT. After removal of 5 bases from V and 3 bases from J, the junction contained 3 bases not matched to a gene. Repertoires were generated with immunoSEQ multiplex PCR, while TCRdb's copy carries only in-frame clones and drops some. The table includes some 200,000 clones, around 94% detected once. On this clone itself: Its antigen remains unidentified.

This rearrangement joins TRBV6-2 or TRBV6-3 to TRBJ1-2; 7 bases fit TRBD1. The receptor was derived from an adult who received the MenACWY meningococcal vaccine as a control. Sequences were derived from peripheral blood, sampled 28 days after the second dose of the MenACWY control vaccine. The CDR3 protein is CASSGQAYYGYTF. The DNA of the CDR3 is TGTGCCAGCAGTGGACAGGCTTACTATGGCTACACCTTC.